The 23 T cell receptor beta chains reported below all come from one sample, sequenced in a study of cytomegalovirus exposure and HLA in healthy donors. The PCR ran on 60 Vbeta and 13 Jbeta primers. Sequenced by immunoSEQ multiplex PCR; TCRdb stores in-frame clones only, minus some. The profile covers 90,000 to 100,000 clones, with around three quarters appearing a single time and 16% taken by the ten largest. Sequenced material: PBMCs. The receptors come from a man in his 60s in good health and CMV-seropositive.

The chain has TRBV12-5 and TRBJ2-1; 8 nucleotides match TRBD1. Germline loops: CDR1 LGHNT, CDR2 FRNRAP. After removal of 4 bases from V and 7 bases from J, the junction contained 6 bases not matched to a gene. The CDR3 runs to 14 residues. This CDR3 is CASGSRTGQNEQFF. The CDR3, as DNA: TGTGCTAGTGGTTCCCGGACAGGGCAAAATGAGCAGTTCTTC.

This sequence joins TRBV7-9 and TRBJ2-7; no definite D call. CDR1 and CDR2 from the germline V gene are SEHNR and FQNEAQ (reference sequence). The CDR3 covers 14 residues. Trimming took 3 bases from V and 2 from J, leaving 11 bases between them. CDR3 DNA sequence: TGTGCCAGCAGCTTCATGGAGCGCCCCTACGAGCAGTACTTC. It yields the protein CASSFMERPYEQYF.

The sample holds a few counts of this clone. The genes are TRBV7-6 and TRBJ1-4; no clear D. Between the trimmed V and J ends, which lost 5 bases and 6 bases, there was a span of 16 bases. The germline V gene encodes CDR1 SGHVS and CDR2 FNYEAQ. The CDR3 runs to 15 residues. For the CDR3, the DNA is TGTGCCAGCAGCCCTTACCCTGGAGGAGATGAAAAACTGTTTTTT. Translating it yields CASSPYPGGDEKLFF. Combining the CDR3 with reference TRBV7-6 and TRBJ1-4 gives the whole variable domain GAGVSQSPRYKVTKRGQDVALRCDPISGHVSLYWYRQALGQGPEFLTYFNYEAQQDKSGLPNDRFSAERPEGSISTLTIQRTEQRDSAMYRCASSPYPGGDEKLFFGSGTQLSVL.

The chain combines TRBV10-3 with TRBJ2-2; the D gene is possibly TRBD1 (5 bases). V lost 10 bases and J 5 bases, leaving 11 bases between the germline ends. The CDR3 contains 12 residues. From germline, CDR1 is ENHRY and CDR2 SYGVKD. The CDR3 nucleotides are TGTGCCAGCAGCAGGGATACCGGGGAGCTGTTTTTT. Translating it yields CASSRDTGELFF.

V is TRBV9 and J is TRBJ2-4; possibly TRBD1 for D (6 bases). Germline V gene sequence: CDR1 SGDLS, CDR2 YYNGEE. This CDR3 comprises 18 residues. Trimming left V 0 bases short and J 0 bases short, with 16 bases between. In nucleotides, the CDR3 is TGTGCCAGCAGCGTAGGGGGGATGTGGGACAAAGCCAAAAACATTCAGTACTTC. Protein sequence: CASSVGGMWDKAKNIQYF.

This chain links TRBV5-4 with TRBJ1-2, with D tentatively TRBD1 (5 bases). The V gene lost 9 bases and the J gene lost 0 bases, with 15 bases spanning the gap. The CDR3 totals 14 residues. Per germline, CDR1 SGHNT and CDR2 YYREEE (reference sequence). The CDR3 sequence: CATSQEISNYGYTF. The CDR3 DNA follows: TGTGCCACCTCACAGGAGATCTCTAACTATGGCTACACCTTC.

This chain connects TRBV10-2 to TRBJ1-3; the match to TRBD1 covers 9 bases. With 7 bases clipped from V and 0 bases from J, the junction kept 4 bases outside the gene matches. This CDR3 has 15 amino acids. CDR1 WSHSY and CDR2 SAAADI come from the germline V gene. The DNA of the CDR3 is TGCGCCAGCAAAGGGACAGGGAGCTCTGGAAACACCATATATTTT. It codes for CASKGTGSSGNTIYF.

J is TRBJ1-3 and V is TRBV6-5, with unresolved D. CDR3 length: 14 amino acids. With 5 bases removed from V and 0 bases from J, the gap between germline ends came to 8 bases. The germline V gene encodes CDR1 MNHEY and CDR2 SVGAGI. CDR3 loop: CASSPRVSGNTIYF. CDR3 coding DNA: TGTGCCAGCAGTCCCCGCGTCTCTGGAAACACCATATATTTT.

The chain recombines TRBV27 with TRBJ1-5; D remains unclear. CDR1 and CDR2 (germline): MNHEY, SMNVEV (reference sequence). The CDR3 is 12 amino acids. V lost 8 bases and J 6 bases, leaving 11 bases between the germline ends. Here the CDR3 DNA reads TGTGCCAGCGGCGGCGGAGGTCAGCCCCAGCATTTT. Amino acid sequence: CASGGGGQPQHF.

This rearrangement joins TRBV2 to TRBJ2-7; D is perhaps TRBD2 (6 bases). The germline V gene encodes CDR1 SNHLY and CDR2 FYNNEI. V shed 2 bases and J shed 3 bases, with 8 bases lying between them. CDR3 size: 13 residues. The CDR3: CASSEQGLYEQYF. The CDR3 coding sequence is TGTGCCAGCAGTGAACAGGGACTCTACGAGCAGTACTTC.

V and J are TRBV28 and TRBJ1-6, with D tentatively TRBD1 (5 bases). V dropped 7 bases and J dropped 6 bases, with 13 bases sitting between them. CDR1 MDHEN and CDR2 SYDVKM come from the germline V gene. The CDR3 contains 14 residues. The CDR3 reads CASTPIQANSPLHF. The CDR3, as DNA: TGTGCCAGCACCCCCATACAGGCTAATTCACCCCTCCACTTT.

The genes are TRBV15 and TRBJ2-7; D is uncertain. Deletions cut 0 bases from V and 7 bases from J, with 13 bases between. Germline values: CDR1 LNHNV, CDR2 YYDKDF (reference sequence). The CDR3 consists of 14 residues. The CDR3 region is CATSRDLLESEQYF. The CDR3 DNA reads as TGTGCCACCAGCAGAGATCTGTTAGAGAGTGAGCAGTACTTC.

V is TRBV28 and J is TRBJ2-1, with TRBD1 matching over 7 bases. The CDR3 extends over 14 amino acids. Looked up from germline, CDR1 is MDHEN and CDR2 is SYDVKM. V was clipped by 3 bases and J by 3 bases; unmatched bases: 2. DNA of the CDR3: TGTGCCAGCAGTTTTAGGGGGCGCTACAATGAGCAGTTCTTC. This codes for CASSFRGRYNEQFF.

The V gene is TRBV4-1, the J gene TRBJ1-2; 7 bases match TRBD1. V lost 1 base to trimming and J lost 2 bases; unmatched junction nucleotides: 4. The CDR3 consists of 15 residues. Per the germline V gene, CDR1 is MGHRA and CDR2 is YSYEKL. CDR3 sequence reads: CASSQAQQGNYGYTF. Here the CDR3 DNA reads TGCGCCAGCAGCCAAGCTCAACAGGGGAACTATGGCTACACCTTC.

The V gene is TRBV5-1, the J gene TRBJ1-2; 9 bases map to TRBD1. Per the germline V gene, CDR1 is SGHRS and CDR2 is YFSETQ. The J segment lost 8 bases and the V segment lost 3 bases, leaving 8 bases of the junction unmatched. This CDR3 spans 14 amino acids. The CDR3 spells CASSSTGGGSGYTF. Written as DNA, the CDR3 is TGCGCCAGCAGCTCTACAGGGGGCGGGTCGGGCTACACCTTC.

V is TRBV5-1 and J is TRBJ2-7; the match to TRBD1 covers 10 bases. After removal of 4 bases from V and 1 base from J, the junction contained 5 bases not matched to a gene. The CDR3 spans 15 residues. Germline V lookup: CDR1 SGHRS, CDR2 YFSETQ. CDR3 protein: CASSPSGQGSYEQYF. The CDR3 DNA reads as TGCGCCAGCAGCCCATCGGGACAGGGGTCCTACGAGCAGTACTTC.

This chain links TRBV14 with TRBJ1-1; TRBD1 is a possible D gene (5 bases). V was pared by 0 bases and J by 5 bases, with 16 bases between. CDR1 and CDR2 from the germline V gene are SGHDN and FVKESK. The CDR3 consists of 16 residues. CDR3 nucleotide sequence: TGTGCCAGCAGCCAAGATCTCCCAGGGAAAGGGACTGAAGCTTTCTTT. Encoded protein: CASSQDLPGKGTEAFF.

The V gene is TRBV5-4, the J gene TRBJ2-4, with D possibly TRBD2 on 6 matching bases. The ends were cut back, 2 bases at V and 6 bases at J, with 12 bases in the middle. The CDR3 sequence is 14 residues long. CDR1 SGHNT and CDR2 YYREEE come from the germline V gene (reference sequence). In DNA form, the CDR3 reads TGTGCCAGCAGCTTTAAACAGGAGGGAAACATTCAGTACTTC. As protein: CASSFKQEGNIQYF.

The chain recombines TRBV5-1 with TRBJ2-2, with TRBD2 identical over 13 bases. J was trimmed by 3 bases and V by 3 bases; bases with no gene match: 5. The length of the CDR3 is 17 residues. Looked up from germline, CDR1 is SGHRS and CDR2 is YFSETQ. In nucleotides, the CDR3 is TGCGCCAGCAGCTCTAGGACTAGCGGGGGTTACACCGGGGAGCTGTTTTTT. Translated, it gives CASSSRTSGGYTGELFF.

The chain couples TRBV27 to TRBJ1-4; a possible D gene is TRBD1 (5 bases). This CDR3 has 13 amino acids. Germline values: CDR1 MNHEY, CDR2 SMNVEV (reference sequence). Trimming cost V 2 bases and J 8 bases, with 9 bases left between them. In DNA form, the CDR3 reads TGTGCCAGCAGTTTAGGCAGGGAAGAAAAACTGTTTTTT. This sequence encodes CASSLGREEKLFF. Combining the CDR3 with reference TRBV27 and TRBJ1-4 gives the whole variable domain EAQVTQNPRYLITVTGKKLTVTCSQNMNHEYMSWYRQDPGLGLRQIYYSMNVEVTDKGDVPEGYKVSRKEKRNFPLILESPSPNQTSLYFCASSLGREEKLFFGSGTQLSVL.

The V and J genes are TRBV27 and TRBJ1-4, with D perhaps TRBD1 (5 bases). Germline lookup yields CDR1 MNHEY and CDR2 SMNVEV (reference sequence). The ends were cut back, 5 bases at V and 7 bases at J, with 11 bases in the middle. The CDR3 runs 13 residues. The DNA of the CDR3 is TGTGCCAGCAGTACTGAGGACACTGAAAAACTGTTTTTT. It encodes CASSTEDTEKLFF.

CDR3 DNA: TGTGCCAGCAGTCAAACTAGCGGGGGAGCCACAGATACGCAGTATTTT. This gives the protein CASSQTSGGATDTQYF. The genes are TRBV27 and TRBJ2-3, with 11 bases aligning to TRBD2. Germline V lookup: CDR1 MNHEY, CDR2 SMNVEV (reference sequence). The CDR3 sequence is 16 residues long. V dropped 5 bases and J dropped 2; count of bases not matched to a gene: 6.

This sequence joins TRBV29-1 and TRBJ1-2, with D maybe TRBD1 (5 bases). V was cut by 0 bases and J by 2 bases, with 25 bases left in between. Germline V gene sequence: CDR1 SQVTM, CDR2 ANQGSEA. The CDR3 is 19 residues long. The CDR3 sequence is CSVEDLPISTDGGNYGYTF. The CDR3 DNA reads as TGCAGCGTTGAAGATCTTCCCATTTCAACGGACGGGGGAAACTATGGCTACACCTTC.